This TCR beta chain stems from a study of blood T cell repertoires in COVID-19. Background on the study: The United States, Italy and Spain were the sources of the acute and convalescent COVID-19 samples.

Per germline, CDR1 MNHEY and CDR2 SMNVEV (reference sequence). The length of the CDR3 is 13 residues. The V gene lost 0 bases and the J gene lost 11 bases, with 12 bases spanning the gap. Some clones are missing from TCRdb's copy, which holds only in-frame ones; the method was immunoSEQ multiplex PCR. The sample yields roughly 120,000 clones, about three quarters seen once. The sequence was collected from a human donor with acute or convalescent COVID-19. The donor label of this sample is uncertain. Input material: peripheral blood. V is TRBV27 and J is TRBJ2-3; TRBD2 is a possible D gene (6 bases). The chain's CDR3 is CASSLSQFGGQYF. The CDR3, as DNA: TGTGCCAGCAGTTTATCGCAGTTCGGGGGGCAGTATTTT.